This T cell receptor beta chain originates from a study of cytomegalovirus exposure and HLA in healthy donors. This clone was seen a few times. The PCR contained 60 Vbeta and 13 Jbeta primers. Sequencing was performed with immunoSEQ multiplex PCR; in TCRdb, only in-frame clones are kept and a portion is missing. The table lists around 160,000 clones, 75% to 90% of them singletons, with about a tenth in the top ten. This receptor was obtained from a man aged 18 to 30 in good health and CMV-seropositive. Sequencing was done on a sample of PBMCs.

Here the CDR3 reads CASSEWDSLEAFF. CDR3 DNA sequence: TGTGCCAGCAGTGAATGGGACAGTCTTGAAGCTTTCTTT. The genes are TRBV6-1 and TRBJ1-1, with TRBD1 matching over 7 bases. V was clipped by 2 bases and J by 7 bases; unmatched bases: 4. The CDR3 totals 13 residues. Germline V gives CDR1 MNHNS, CDR2 SASEGT.